This is a list of T cell receptor beta chains from one sample in a study of CD8 T cells in Susac syndrome. TCRdb fed the immunoSEQ multiplex PCR reads into MiXCR, producing one record per CDR3 protein. The sample consists of 92,000 or so distinct CDR3 sequences, around 96% of them appearing once. Sequencing was done on a sample of CD8+ T cells from PBMCs. The receptors here all came from a human donor with Susac syndrome. The CDR3 runs from the conserved cysteine through the conserved F or W. D genes are given only for firm matches. The listing skips clone size in some rows; elsewhere it reads once, few, many or a size class.

clone_size	v_call	d_call	j_call	cdr3_nt	cdr3_aa
NA	TRBV9	NA	TRBJ1-1	TGTGCCAGCAGCGTAGAGGAGAACACTGAAGCTTTCTTT	CASSVEENTEAFF
NA	TRBV30	NA	TRBJ2-1	TGTGCCTGGAGTCTCCTGAGGGCGGTCTCGAATGAGCAGTTCTTC	CAWSLLRAVSNEQFF
NA	TRBV4-1	NA	TRBJ2-7	TGCGCCAGCAGCCAAGATATGGCGATCTCCTACGAGCAGTACTTC	CASSQDMAISYEQYF
once	TRBV3-1	NA	TRBJ1-2	TGTGCCAGCAGCCACGGAGCGTCGGGCTACACCTTC	CASSHGASGYTF
NA	TRBV3-1	NA	TRBJ1-2	TGTGCCAGCAGCCAAGGGAACTTCTATGGCTACACCTTC	CASSQGNFYGYTF
NA	TRBV5-4	NA	TRBJ2-7	TGTGCCAGCAGCTTGGACCCGGGACCAAACTACGAGCAGTACTTC	CASSLDPGPNYEQYF
NA	TRBV20-1	TRBD1	TRBJ1-2	TGCAGTGCTACCAAAGACAGGGCTGATGGCTACACCTTC	CSATKDRADGYTF
once	TRBV2	NA	TRBJ2-3	TGTGCCAGCAGCGAGCTTCCGGGGCCCGGAGACACGCAGTATTTT	CASSELPGPGDTQYF
NA	TRBV4-3	TRBD1	TRBJ2-5	TGCGCCAGCAGCCCCCACAGGGGTCTGGGGGAGACCCAGTACTTC	CASSPHRGLGETQYF
NA	TRBV5-1	TRBD2	TRBJ2-1	TGCGCCAGCAGCTTGAACGGGGGGGCCGACAATGAGCAGTTCTTC	CASSLNGGADNEQFF
NA	TRBV2	NA	TRBJ1-5	TGTGCCAGCAGTGGGGGCAGGGGTAGCAATCAGCCCCAGCATTTT	CASSGGRGSNQPQHF
NA	TRBV11-2	TRBD1	TRBJ1-1	TGTGCCAGCAGCTCCCTCCTGACAGGGGGCGCGACTGAAGCTTTCTTT	CASSSLLTGGATEAFF
NA	TRBV20-1	TRBD1	TRBJ2-7	TGCAGTGCTAACCACAGGGGTTACGAGCAGTACTTC	CSANHRGYEQYF
NA	TRBV20-1	NA	TRBJ2-5	TGCAGTGCTAGAGATACGTACCAAGAGACCCAGTACTTC	CSARDTYQETQYF
NA	TRBV6-2/TRBV6-3	NA	TRBJ1-6	TGTGCCAGCGAGCGTCTTGGGCAGAATAATTCACCCCTCCACTTT	CASERLGQNNSPLHF
NA	TRBV30	TRBD1	TRBJ1-2	TGTGCCTGGGGGGGGACAGGGGATGGCTACACCTTC	CAWGGTGDGYTF
NA	TRBV20-1	TRBD2	TRBJ2-3	TGCAGTGTTCCCGGACTAGCGGGGTTCACAGATACGCAGTATTTT	CSVPGLAGFTDTQYF
NA	TRBV18	NA	TRBJ2-7	TGTGCCAGCTCACCACGTCAGGACTCCTACGAGCAGTACTTC	CASSPRQDSYEQYF
NA	TRBV30	NA	TRBJ1-1	TGTGCCTGGAGTGGTGGGATAAGATTAGACACTGAAGCTTTCTTT	CAWSGGIRLDTEAFF
few	TRBV7-9	NA	TRBJ2-3	TGTGCCAGCAGCTTCGGCTCGACAGATACGCAGTATTTT	CASSFGSTDTQYF
once	TRBV12-3/TRBV12-4	NA	TRBJ2-2	TGTGCCAGCACTCCCGGGTCCCCTAACACCGGGGAGCTGTTTTTT	CASTPGSPNTGELFF
NA	TRBV7-9	NA	TRBJ1-6	TGTGCCAGCGGCCGGGATGGGGGATCACCCCTCCACTTT	CASGRDGGSPLHF
NA	TRBV27	NA	TRBJ1-4	TGTGCCAGCAGTTTCGACCCATCGGATGAAAAACTGTTTTTT	CASSFDPSDEKLFF
NA	TRBV7-3	NA	TRBJ2-1	TGTGCCAGCAGCTTAAGGACGGGGGCGTTAGAGGGTGAGCAGTTCTTC	CASSLRTGALEGEQFF
NA	TRBV4-3	NA	TRBJ1-1	TGCGCCAGCAGCCAAGATCGGTCATACACTGAAGCTTTCTTT	CASSQDRSYTEAFF
NA	TRBV15	NA	TRBJ1-5	TGTGCCACCAGCCAACACTTGTCGGGGGTTGGGCAGCCCCAGCATTTT	CATSQHLSGVGQPQHF
NA	TRBV7-2	NA	TRBJ1-3	TGTGCCAGCAGCTTAGACAGGACCTCTGAAAACACCATATATTTT	CASSLDRTSENTIYF
NA	TRBV2	NA	TRBJ2-7	TGTGCCAGCAGTGAACGGAGGACCCGTCACGAGCAGTACTTC	CASSERRTRHEQYF
NA	TRBV7-9	NA	TRBJ2-6	TGTGCCGGGTCGGAGGGAACTGGGGCCAACGTCCTGACTTTC	CAGSEGTGANVLTF
NA	TRBV4-1	NA	TRBJ1-5	TGCGCCAGCAGCATTCAAGCCGGGACTGAGAGCAATCAGCCCCAGCATTTT	CASSIQAGTESNQPQHF
NA	TRBV20-1	NA	TRBJ2-5	TGCAGTGCCCAGAATAGCGGACCGGAAGAGACCCAGTACTTC	CSAQNSGPEETQYF
NA	TRBV7-9	NA	TRBJ1-5	TGTGCCAGCAGCTTAGGAGGGGCTCAGCCCCAGCATTTT	CASSLGGAQPQHF
NA	TRBV20-1	NA	TRBJ1-5	TGCAGTGCTAGTCAGGACACCTACAGCAATCAGCCCCAGCATTTT	CSASQDTYSNQPQHF
NA	TRBV27	NA	TRBJ1-4	TGTGCCAGCAGAATCCAGGGTAATGAAAAACTGTTTTTT	CASRIQGNEKLFF
NA	TRBV12-3/TRBV12-4	NA	TRBJ1-5	TGTGCCAGCAGCCCTATAAGTCGCCAGCCCCAGCATTTT	CASSPISRQPQHF
NA	TRBV20-1	NA	TRBJ1-1	TGCAGTGCCTTACGGACATTGTTGAACACTGAAGCTTTCTTT	CSALRTLLNTEAFF
NA	TRBV19	TRBD1	TRBJ2-5	TGTGCCAGTAGTGGCCGGGACAGGGACCAAGAGACCCAGTACTTC	CASSGRDRDQETQYF
NA	TRBV20-1	TRBD2	TRBJ2-1	TGCAGTGCTAGTGGACGGGGGGGGCTCAATGAGCAGTTCTTC	CSASGRGGLNEQFF
NA	TRBV30	NA	TRBJ2-1	TGTGCCTGGGACGACGACAGGAGGGCCTACAATGAGCAGTTCTTC	CAWDDDRRAYNEQFF
NA	TRBV2	NA	TRBJ2-7	TGTGCCAGCAGGGTCACCACATACGAGCAGTACTTC	CASRVTTYEQYF
NA	TRBV21-1	NA	TRBJ1-5	TGTGCCAGCAGCAAACGTAGTACCAATCAGCCCCAGCATTTT	CASSKRSTNQPQHF
NA	TRBV28	TRBD1	TRBJ1-1	TGTGCCAGCAGTTTAGATCGGACAGGATGGGGGACTGAAGCTTTCTTT	CASSLDRTGWGTEAFF